This T cell receptor beta chain derives from a study of blood T cell repertoires in COVID-19. Study processing details: Reference gene primer amplification gave estimated nucleated cell counts. Produced via immunoSEQ multiplex PCR; TCRdb's table is partial and in-frame only. That table is the source of V, J and clone size, and D and trimming were worked out from the DNA. The sample lists about 130,000 clones, more than 75% seen once, with approximately 9.9% in the top ten. The CDR3 consists of 15 residues. The J segment lost 1 base and the V segment lost 4 bases, leaving 5 bases of the junction unmatched. Germline V gene data show CDR1 as MNHEY and CDR2 as SVGEGT.

The source material was peripheral blood. The TCR sequence derives from a man aged 60-69 years who had recovered from COVID-19. The chain joins TRBV6-2 or TRBV6-3 to TRBJ1-1; 8 nucleotides line up with TRBD1. DNA for the CDR3: TGTGCCAGCAGTTTCGGACAGGGCGCGAACACTGAAGCTTTCTTT. This codes for CASSFGQGANTEAFF.